This T cell receptor beta chain emerged from a study of blood T cell repertoires in COVID-19. Study-wide context: Samples representing acute and convalescent COVID-19 were sourced from the United States, Italy and Spain. In each case, the material was cDNA or gDNA derived from T cells, B-cell-depleted T cells, or PBMCs.

Looked up from germline, CDR1 is PRHDT and CDR2 is FYEKMQ (reference sequence). The CDR3 covers 12 residues. Trimming pared 5 bases from V and 17 bases from J, leaving 16 bases between. Per the study methods: Counts of nucleated cells, estimated from reference gene primer amplification, were obtained. Data came from immunoSEQ multiplex PCR; TCRdb stores just in-frame clones and leaves some out. Clonal size and the V and J genes are those of that table, whereas D and trimming came from the DNA. The sample comprises about 81,000 clones, 89% of which are singletons, and 12% rests with the top ten. The sequence came from a man aged 65 to 79 with active or convalescent COVID-19. The sample taken for sequencing was peripheral blood. The chain joins TRBV13 to TRBJ1-6; D is perhaps TRBD1 (5 bases). The DNA for the CDR3 is TGTGCCAGCAGCCCCTGGGAGGGGAATTTCCACTTT. This gives the protein CASSPWEGNFHF.